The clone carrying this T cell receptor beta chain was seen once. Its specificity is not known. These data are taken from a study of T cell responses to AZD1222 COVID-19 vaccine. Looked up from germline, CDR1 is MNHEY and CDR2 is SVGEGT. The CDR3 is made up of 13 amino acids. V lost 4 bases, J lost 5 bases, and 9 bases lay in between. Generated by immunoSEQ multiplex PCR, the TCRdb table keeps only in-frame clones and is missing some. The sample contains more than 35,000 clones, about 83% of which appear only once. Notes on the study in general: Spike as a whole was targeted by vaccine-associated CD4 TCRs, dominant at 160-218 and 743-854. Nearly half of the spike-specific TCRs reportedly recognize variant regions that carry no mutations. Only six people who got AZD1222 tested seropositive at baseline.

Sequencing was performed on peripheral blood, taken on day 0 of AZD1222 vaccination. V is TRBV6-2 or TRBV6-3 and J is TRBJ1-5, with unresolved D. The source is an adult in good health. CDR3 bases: TGTGCCAGCAGTTCCTCACTCGATCAGCCCCAGCATTTT. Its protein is CASSSSLDQPQHF.